This T cell receptor beta chain comes out of a study of T cells after yellow fever vaccination. Study information: Preparing low-cell-number fractions relied on SMART-Seq v4 Ultra Low Input. Study conclusions and caveats: Among all clonotypes, a small share was observed in both CD4 and CD8 compartments.

5'RACE template switching added a universal primer site and UMIs to TCR cDNA. TCRdb reanalysed the 5' RACE reads using MiXCR and keeps one entry per CDR3 protein. The repertoire has around 610,000 distinct CDR3 sequences, less than 15% of them found once; the top ten carry over 12%. Of note for this clonotype: Its antigen is unknown.

The sequencing here drew on PBMCs, taken on the day of the yellow fever booster vaccination. This TCR was recovered from a man aged 25-45 years who received the YFV17D yellow fever vaccine.

The CDR3 loop is CSAPGEFGQVGTEAFF. The CDR3 DNA reads as TGCAGTGCCCCCGGAGAGTTTGGGCAGGTTGGCACTGAAGCTTTCTTT. This sequence joins TRBV20-1 and TRBJ1-1, with D unclear. The CDR3 is 16 amino acids. Germline loops: CDR1 DFQATT, CDR2 SNEGSKA (reference sequence). V gave up 6 bases and J gave up 4 bases, with 24 bases separating them.